This is a list of T cell receptor beta chains from one sample in a study of blood T cell repertoires in COVID-19. Some clones are missing from TCRdb's copy, which holds only in-frame ones; the method was immunoSEQ multiplex PCR. The profile shows around 60,000 clones, 88% of them singletons. Sequencing used peripheral blood. All receptors derive from a man in his fifties with active COVID-19. Each CDR3 is given with its conserved first and last residue. The D gene is left open where the match is weak. The size entry is marked missing in some rows and otherwise reads once, few, many or a size class.

- TRBJ1-3 - 17 TRBV7-8 CASSLVGRGGSGNTIYF TGTGCCAGCAGCTTAGTCGGGAGGGGAGGCTCTGGAAACACCATATATTTT
- TRBJ2-7 TRBD1 13 TRBV6-4 CASSDGQGYEQYF TGTGCCAGCAGTGACGGACAGGGCTACGAGCAGTACTTC
- TRBJ2-7 - 14 TRBV7-2 CASSPAGTTNEQYF TGTGCCAGCAGCCCCGCTGGTACAACCAACGAGCAGTACTTC
- TRBJ1-6 - 13 TRBV7-3 CASSPGGNSPLHF TGTGCCAGCAGCCCTGGGGGGAATTCACCCCTCCACTTT
- TRBJ2-3 TRBD1 16 TRBV5-6 CASSFTGGARTDTQYF TGTGCCAGCAGCTTCACAGGGGGCGCGCGCACAGATACGCAGTATTTT
- TRBJ2-1 - 16 TRBV11-3 CASSSRQDNSYNEQFF TGTGCCAGCAGCTCTAGACAGGACAACTCCTACAATGAGCAGTTCTTC
- TRBJ1-6 TRBD1 15 TRBV2 CASKRETQGNSPLHF TGTGCCAGCAAGCGGGAGACACAGGGGAATTCACCCCTCCACTTT
- TRBJ1-5 - 15 TRBV11-2 CASSLDGFGGQPQHF TGTGCCAGCAGCTTAGATGGGTTCGGGGGTCAGCCCCAGCATTTT
- TRBJ2-3 - 16 TRBV7-2 CASSSRVSDHTDTQYF TGTGCCAGCAGCTCCCGCGTGAGCGACCACACAGATACGCAGTATTTT
- TRBJ2-6 - 18 TRBV6-6 CASRRDRRVSSGANVLTF TGTGCCAGCAGACGAGACAGGCGGGTAAGCTCTGGGGCCAACGTCCTGACTTTC
- TRBJ1-5 - 14 TRBV30 CAWSGQYSNQPQHF TGTGCCTGGTCCGGACAGTATAGCAATCAGCCCCAGCATTTT
- TRBJ2-5 - 13 TRBV5-4 CASSFRGQETQYF TGTGCCAGCAGCTTTAGGGGACAAGAGACCCAGTACTTC
- TRBJ2-1 - 15 TRBV9 CASGRGGQGDNEQFF TGTGCCAGCGGAAGGGGGGGCCAGGGCGACAATGAGCAGTTCTTC
once TRBJ2-3 - 13 TRBV5-1 CASSQTDTDTQYF TGCGCCAGCAGCCAGACAGACACAGATACGCAGTATTTT
- TRBJ2-3 TRBD2 16 TRBV9 CASSPPAGGPGDTQYF TGTGCCAGCAGCCCCCCCGCGGGGGGGCCAGGAGATACGCAGTATTTT
- TRBJ2-5 - 15 TRBV5-1 CASSLGKGSAETQYF TGCGCCAGCAGCTTAGGCAAAGGGAGCGCGGAGACCCAGTACTTC
- TRBJ2-1 TRBD2 16 TRBV4-2 CASSQGGTNAYNEQFF TGTGCCAGCAGCCAAGGGGGGACTAACGCCTACAATGAGCAGTTCTTC
- TRBJ2-7 - 16 TRBV4-1 CASSGVLDSKFYEQYF TGCGCCAGCAGCGGTGTTCTGGACAGCAAATTTTACGAGCAGTACTTC
- TRBJ2-2 - 17 TRBV21-1 CASSPHPGTQGTGELFF TGTGCCAGCAGCCCCCATCCGGGGACCCAGGGGACCGGGGAGCTGTTTTTT